The rows below give T cell receptor beta chains drawn from one sample of a study of blood T cell repertoires in COVID-19. This table comes from immunoSEQ multiplex PCR, and its TCRdb copy is limited to in-frame clones, with some not included. The table shows 68,000 or so clones, with around nine tenths occurring only once. What was sequenced was peripheral blood. These receptors all stem from a middle-aged man with active COVID-19. Each CDR3 is given with its conserved first and last residue. A D gene is named only where the DNA matches it firmly. Clone size is stated in some rows and not others, as once, few, many or a class when expanded.

V	D	size	length	J	DNA	CDR3
TRBV3-1/TRBV3-2	TRBD2	.	15	TRBJ2-1	TGTGCCAGCAGCTCCGGGACTAGGGCTTACAATGAGCAGTTCTTC	CASSSGTRAYNEQFF
TRBV7-9	.	.	14	TRBJ1-1	TGTGCCAGCAGCTTAGGGGGCCTCGCCAAGTGGGCTTTCTTT	CASSLGGLAKWAFF
TRBV9	TRBD2	.	14	TRBJ2-2	TGTGCCAGCAGTCTAGCGGGAGGGGCCGGGGAGCTGTTTTTT	CASSLAGGAGELFF
TRBV24-1	.	.	13	TRBJ2-2	TGTGCCACCAGAGGGTCGGGGACCGGGGAGCTGTTTTTT	CATRGSGTGELFF
TRBV4-3	TRBD2	.	16	TRBJ2-7	TGCGCCAGCAGCCAAGATATCCTAGCGGGGGGCTACGAGCAGTACTTC	CASSQDILAGGYEQYF
TRBV9	TRBD1	.	16	TRBJ2-7	TGTGCCAGCAGCGTAGAGGGTGCCGGTGGGACAGACGAGCAGTACTTC	CASSVEGAGGTDEQYF
TRBV27	TRBD2	.	15	TRBJ2-7	TGTGCCAGCAGTTTATTCGCTAGCGGAGACTACGAGCAGTACTTC	CASSLFASGDYEQYF
TRBV4-3	TRBD2	.	16	TRBJ2-2	TGCGCCAGCAGCCAAACTGCGGGGGGGAAGACCGGGGAGCTGTTTTTT	CASSQTAGGKTGELFF
TRBV5-1	.	.	14	TRBJ1-1	TGCGCCAGCAGCGGGAGGGGGAGGGACACTGAAGCTTTCTTT	CASSGRGRDTEAFF
TRBV2	.	.	13	TRBJ2-1	TGTGCCAGCAGACAAGACTCCTACAATGAGCAGTTCTTC	CASRQDSYNEQFF
TRBV5-4	.	.	17	TRBJ1-5	TGTGCCAGCAGCTTTGAGACACCGTTTAACTTCAATCAGCCCCAGCATTTT	CASSFETPFNFNQPQHF
TRBV6-2/TRBV6-3	.	.	16	TRBJ1-5	TGTGCCAGCAGCCCCTCAGGGAGGGGGGACAATCAGCCCCAGCATTTT	CASSPSGRGDNQPQHF
TRBV7-6	.	.	13	TRBJ1-1	TGTGCCAGCAGCTTCCAGGGGAACACTGAAGCTTTCTTT	CASSFQGNTEAFF
TRBV6-6	TRBD1	.	14	TRBJ2-1	TGTGCCAGCAGTCGACAGGGTAGGGACAATGAGCAGTTCTTC	CASSRQGRDNEQFF
TRBV6-2/TRBV6-3	TRBD2	.	16	TRBJ2-5	TGTGCCAGCAGTTATCGGGCGGGGGTCCTACAAGAGACCCAGTACTTC	CASSYRAGVLQETQYF
TRBV3-1/TRBV3-2	.	once	13	TRBJ2-2	TGTGCCAGCAGCCAATTTCAGAACGGGGAGCTGTTTTTT	CASSQFQNGELFF
TRBV28	.	few	16	TRBJ1-5	TGTGCCAGCAGTTTACCATCACCGACAAACTATCAGCCCCAGCATTTT	CASSLPSPTNYQPQHF
TRBV27	TRBD1	.	15	TRBJ2-2	TGTGCCAGTAAAACCGGGACAGGCTCCACCGGGGAGCTGTTTTTT	CASKTGTGSTGELFF
TRBV21-1	.	.	12	TRBJ1-5	TGTGCCAACGGGGGAAGAGGTCAGCCCCAGCATTTT	CANGGRGQPQHF
TRBV5-1	.	.	15	TRBJ2-1	TGCGCCAGCAGCTCGGGTGGCAGGGGCTACAATGAGCAGTTCTTC	CASSSGGRGYNEQFF
TRBV6-6	TRBD1	.	15	TRBJ1-5	TGTGCCAGCAGGGAGGGACAGGGAGGGGACCAGCCCCAGCATTTT	CASREGQGGDQPQHF
TRBV27	.	.	13	TRBJ2-7	TGTGCCAGCAGTTTAACCTACTCCTACGAGCAGTACTTC	CASSLTYSYEQYF
TRBV2	.	.	14	TRBJ1-2	TGTGCCAGCAGCGTCGAGAGGGGGGGCCATGGCTACACCTTC	CASSVERGGHGYTF
TRBV30	TRBD1	.	13	TRBJ2-4	TGTGCCTGGAGTGTAAAGGGGGCTGACATTCAGTACTTC	CAWSVKGADIQYF
TRBV18	.	.	16	TRBJ1-5	TGTGCCAGCTCACCAATCCCCCCCAGTGGCAATCAGCCCCAGCATTTT	CASSPIPPSGNQPQHF
TRBV5-6	TRBD2	.	15	TRBJ2-3	TGTGCCAGCAGCTTGGTAGGGACTACCACAGATACGCAGTATTTT	CASSLVGTTTDTQYF
TRBV7-2	.	.	14	TRBJ1-3	TGTGCCAGCAGCTATATCCTTCCTGGAAACACCATATATTTT	CASSYILPGNTIYF
TRBV4-1	TRBD1	.	14	TRBJ2-7	TGCGCCAGCAGCCAATGGTTAGGGGGCGACGAGCAGTACTTC	CASSQWLGGDEQYF
TRBV4-1	.	.	16	TRBJ2-1	TGCGCCAGCAGCCAAGTATCCGGGAGCTACTACAATGAGCAGTTCTTC	CASSQVSGSYYNEQFF
TRBV6-5	TRBD1	.	14	TRBJ1-4	TGTGCCAGCAGACGGGACAGGGGTCGAGAAAAACTGTTTTTT	CASRRDRGREKLFF
TRBV28	.	.	14	TRBJ1-4	TGTGCCAGCAGTTCTACAGGGATTAATGAAAAACTGTTTTTT	CASSSTGINEKLFF
TRBV28	TRBD1	.	18	TRBJ1-5	TGTGCCAGCAGTCCTTCAAGGAGTGGGGACAGCGTCAATCAGCCCCAGCATTTT	CASSPSRSGDSVNQPQHF
TRBV28	TRBD1	.	15	TRBJ1-1	TGTGCCAGCATCATGGACAGGCAATTGAACACTGAAGCTTTCTTT	CASIMDRQLNTEAFF
TRBV9	.	.	15	TRBJ1-4	TGTGCCAGCAGCGTCTTTGATGGGGGCGGCGAAAAACTGTTTTTT	CASSVFDGGGEKLFF
TRBV11-2	TRBD1	.	13	TRBJ2-2	TGTGCCAGCAGCTTTATAAGGGACAGCGAGCTGTTTTTT	CASSFIRDSELFF
TRBV4-1	TRBD1	.	15	TRBJ1-5	TGCGCCAGCAGCCACCTGACAGGGGGCCTTCAGCCCCAGCATTTT	CASSHLTGGLQPQHF
TRBV27	.	.	14	TRBJ2-5	TGTGCCAGCAGTCCCCGTGACACAGGAGAGACCCAGTACTTC	CASSPRDTGETQYF
TRBV7-2	.	.	13	TRBJ2-3	TGTGCCAGCAGGGGGCGGAGCACAGATACGCAGTATTTT	CASRGRSTDTQYF
TRBV12-3/TRBV12-4	TRBD1	.	12	TRBJ1-2	TGTGCCAGCAGCCGACAGGGCTATGGCTACACCTTC	CASSRQGYGYTF
TRBV28	TRBD1	.	15	TRBJ1-5	TGTGCCAGCAGTCCACAGGGGCTAGTTCATCAGCCCCAGCATTTT	CASSPQGLVHQPQHF
TRBV5-4	TRBD1	.	16	TRBJ2-7	TGTGCCAGCAGCTTGGACGGACAGGGGGCGCGGAACGAGCAGTACTTC	CASSLDGQGARNEQYF
TRBV6-5	.	.	16	TRBJ2-1	TGTGCCAGCAGTTACTCGTTTGGACAGAGAAGTAATGAGCAGTTCTTC	CASSYSFGQRSNEQFF
TRBV5-6	.	.	15	TRBJ1-1	TGTGCCAGCAGCCGACTGACAGTAGAGAACACTGAAGCTTTCTTT	CASSRLTVENTEAFF
TRBV24-1	.	.	16	TRBJ2-2	TGTGCCACCAGTGATATCGGGACTCGGAGCACCGGGGAGCTGTTTTTT	CATSDIGTRSTGELFF
TRBV19	TRBD1	few	15	TRBJ1-5	TGTGCCAGTAGTATAGGACAGGGGCTCAATCAGCCCCAGCATTTT	CASSIGQGLNQPQHF
TRBV30	.	.	15	TRBJ1-5	TGTGCCTGGAGTGTACTAAGGGGGAGTATTCAGCCCCAGCATTTT	CAWSVLRGSIQPQHF